The source of this T cell receptor beta chain is a study of blood T cell repertoires in COVID-19. Germline V lookup: CDR1 SGHAT, CDR2 FQNNGV. This CDR3 has 15 amino acids. V shed 2 bases, J shed 3 bases, and the junction held 3 bases outside the gene matches. Assay used: immunoSEQ multiplex PCR; TCRdb lists only in-frame clones, some missing. The table has about 350,000 clones, approximately 86% seen once. The receptor was isolated from a man under 40 with COVID-19, enrolled during active disease. The V gene is TRBV11-2, the J gene TRBJ1-1; 10 nucleotides match TRBD1. Material: peripheral blood. CDR3 nucleotides: TGTGCCAGCAGCTTAAGGGGACAGGGGTACACTGAAGCTTTCTTT. Translated, it gives CASSLRGQGYTEAFF. The full variable domain, rest sourced from reference TRBV11-2 and TRBJ1-1, is EAGVAQSPRYKIIEKRQSVAFWCNPISGHATLYWYQQILGQGPKLLIQFQNNGVVDDSQLPKDRFSAERLKGVDSTLKIQPAKLEDSAVYLCASSLRGQGYTEAFFGQGTRLTVV.